What follows are 10 T cell receptor beta chains derived from one specimen sequenced in a study of vaccination and CD4 T cells after COVID-19. Treatment: roughly 10-day PBMC culture with coronavirus spike peptide pools or control peptides (ViraFEST assay). Their specific antigens are unknown. Sequenced with the Oncomine TCR Beta short-read assay was DNA taken from cultured CD4+ T cells. TCRdb redid the calling of the PCR reads with MiXCR, one entry per CDR3 protein. This sample yields approximately 16,000 distinct CDR3 sequences, of which roughly 36% are seen a single time; roughly 24% belongs to the top ten. The source was CD4+ T cells from blood, cultured in vitro, collected before SARS-CoV-2 vaccination. These receptors came from a human donor who received a COVID-19 vaccine.

V gene TRBV21-1 combines with J gene TRBJ1-2. TRBV21-1 is noted as a pseudogene. The CDR3 is 14 residues long. Here the CDR3 DNA reads TGTGCCAGCAGCAAATTCGAACGGAACTATGGCTACACCTTC. Its protein is CASSKFERNYGYTF.

A few counts support this clonotype. The chain joins TRBV11-3 to TRBJ2-3, with 9 positions matching TRBD2. The CDR3 is made up of 17 amino acids. V dropped 4 bases and J dropped 0; count of bases not matched to a gene: 8. Germline V gene sequence: CDR1 SGHNT, CDR2 YENEEA. The CDR3 region is CASSSWTSETSTDTQYF. The CDR3 DNA reads as TGTGCCAGCAGCTCTTGGACTAGCGAGACTAGCACAGATACGCAGTATTTT.

The chain couples TRBV5-1 to TRBJ2-5; 12 bases agree with TRBD2. V shed 4 bases and J 4 bases; nucleotides not matched to a gene: 5. In germline, CDR1 is SGHRS, CDR2 YFSETQ. CDR3 length equals 15 residues. CDR3 coding DNA: TGCGCCAGCAGCCGACTAGCGGGGGTGGGAGAGACCCAGTACTTC. Translated, it gives CASSRLAGVGETQYF.

This CDR3 is CASSLEASGGRETQYF. CDR3 DNA sequence: TGCGCCAGCAGCTTGGAGGCTAGCGGGGGGAGAGAGACCCAGTACTTC. The chain has TRBV5-1 and TRBJ2-5, with 11 bases identical to TRBD2. The CDR3 is made up of 16 amino acids. Per germline, CDR1 SGHRS and CDR2 YFSETQ. V lost 0 bases to trimming and J lost 4 bases; unmatched junction nucleotides: 5.

The chain combines TRBV4-1 with TRBJ2-1; a possible D gene is TRBD2 (6 bases). Germline V gene sequence: CDR1 MGHRA, CDR2 YSYEKL. This CDR3 has 14 amino acids. Trimming took off 2 bases at V and 7 bases at J, with 12 bases between the two ends. The CDR3 loop reads CASSQRLATNEQFF. The CDR3 DNA reads TGCGCCAGCAGCCAAAGGCTAGCGACGAATGAGCAGTTCTTC.

The sample holds a few counts of this clonotype. The chain recombines TRBV7-9 with TRBJ2-3; TRBD2 might be the D (6 bases). V lost 5 bases to trimming and J lost 1 base, with 13 bases between them. This CDR3 spans 15 amino acids. The germline CDR1 and CDR2 sequences are SEHNR and FQNEAQ (reference sequence). CDR3 sequence reads: CASSPGTSRTDTQYF. In DNA, the CDR3 is TGTGCCAGCAGCCCTGGGACTTCACGCACAGATACGCAGTATTTT.

This clonotype has only a few counts. The J gene is TRBJ1-1, the V gene TRBV5-6; D ambiguous. The CDR3 consists of 14 residues. Germline V lookup: CDR1 SGHDT, CDR2 YYEEEE. The V and J ends lost 3 bases and 0 bases respectively, with 9 bases between them. The CDR3 loop reads CASSCGKLNTEAFF. CDR3 nucleotide sequence: TGTGCCAGCAGCTGCGGAAAGCTGAACACTGAAGCTTTCTTT.

This chain connects TRBV2 to TRBJ2-2; 9 bases are a match to TRBD1. CDR3 length: 14 residues. CDR1 is SNHLY and CDR2 is FYNNEI in the germline V gene. V dropped 8 bases and J dropped 0; count of bases not matched to a gene: 1. CDR3 protein: CASGDRANTGELFF. The CDR3 DNA is TGTGCCAGCGGGGACAGGGCGAACACCGGGGAGCTGTTTTTT.

The chain combines TRBV2 with TRBJ2-3; possible D gene TRBD1, 7 bases. The V end lost 7 bases, the J end lost 5 bases, and 16 bases lay between the germline ends. CDR3 length: 14 residues. The germline CDR1 and CDR2 sequences are SNHLY and FYNNEI. CDR3 sequence reads: CASNPGQGGDTQYF. CDR3 coding DNA: TGTGCCAGCAACCCGGGCCAGGGGGGAGATACGCAGTATTTT.

The chain carries TRBV25-1 and TRBJ2-7; possibly TRBD1 for D (6 bases). The CDR3 totals 13 residues. CDR1 is MGHDK, CDR2 SYGVNS, per germline. V lost 4 bases and J lost 6, with 13 bases in between. The CDR3 DNA sequence: TGTGCCAGCAGTGTACTACAGGGCCGCGAGCAGTACTTC. This gives the protein CASSVLQGREQYF.